This T cell receptor beta chain was identified in a study of T cells after yellow fever vaccination. Study results and caveats: A large majority of primary-vaccination clones showed up again after the booster (about 97% CD4, around 88% CD8). Weaker, the secondary response peaked sooner, at day 5 versus 15.

Making TCR cDNA involved 5'RACE template switching, which added UMIs and a universal primer site. TCRdb re-derived calls from the 5' RACE reads in MiXCR, one entry per CDR3 protein. The sample includes around 330,000 distinct CDR3 sequences, roughly 3.5% of them seen just once. For this clonotype: Its antigen is as yet unknown.

CDR3 length equals 14 residues. J lost 5 bases, V lost 10 bases, and 13 bases had no gene match. Germline V CDR1 and CDR2: SNHLY, FYNNEI. The origin of this receptor is a man younger than 35 who received the YFV17D yellow fever vaccine. The sequenced sample was PBMCs, obtained on the day of the yellow fever booster vaccination. V usage is TRBV2 and J usage is TRBJ2-7, with 8 bases fitting TRBD1. The CDR3 sequence: CATGAWTGSDEQYF. CDR3 nucleotide sequence: TGTGCCACCGGGGCCTGGACAGGGTCGGACGAGCAGTACTTC.